The clone carrying this T cell receptor beta chain was found once. Its matching antigen is unknown. The CDR3 runs to 14 residues. Germline values: CDR1 SGHRS, CDR2 YFSETQ. V was pared by 0 bases and J by 2 bases, with 1 base of the junction left unmatched. The sample is drawn from a study of OX40 agonist ivuxolimab in advanced cancers. The study's findings and limits: Blood T cells, both CD4+ and CD8+, expanded clonally by week 6 at 0.1 to 3.0 mg/kg.

The repertoire was sequenced with immunoSEQ multiplex PCR; TCRdb's copy has only in-frame clones and lacks some. The data contain about 64,000 clones, 75% to 95% of them singletons. The TCR originated in an adult with an advanced solid tumor such as melanoma, head and neck, liver or kidney cancer. The chain joins TRBV5-1 to TRBJ2-7; the match to TRBD1 covers 8 bases. This material consisted of CD4+ or CD8+ T cells sorted from blood, taken in a trial of the OX40 agonist ivuxolimab. The CDR3 reads CASSLGTGTYEQYF. CDR3 sequence (DNA): TGCGCCAGCAGCTTGGGGACAGGGACCTACGAGCAGTACTTC.